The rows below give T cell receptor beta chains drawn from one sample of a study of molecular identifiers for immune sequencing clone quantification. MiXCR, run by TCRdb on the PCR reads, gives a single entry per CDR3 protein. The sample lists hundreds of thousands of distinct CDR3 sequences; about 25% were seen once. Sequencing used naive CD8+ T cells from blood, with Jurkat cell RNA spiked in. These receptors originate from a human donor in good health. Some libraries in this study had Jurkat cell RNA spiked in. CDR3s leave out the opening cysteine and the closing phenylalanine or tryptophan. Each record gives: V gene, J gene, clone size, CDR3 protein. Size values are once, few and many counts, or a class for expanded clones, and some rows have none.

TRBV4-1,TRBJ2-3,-,ASSYRARDRNTDTQY
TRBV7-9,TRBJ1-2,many,ASSPRTGEWTNYGYT
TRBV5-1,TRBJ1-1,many,ASSFADLNTEAF
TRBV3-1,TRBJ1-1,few,ASSHFSDYTEAF
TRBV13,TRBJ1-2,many,ASSWGKFDGYT
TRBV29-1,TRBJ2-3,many,SAFGASGGKDTQY
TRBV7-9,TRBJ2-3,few,ASSSWISGGHTDTQY
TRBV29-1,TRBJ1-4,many,SAQLQGTNEKLF
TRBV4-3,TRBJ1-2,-,ASSRTTPQTGLYGYT
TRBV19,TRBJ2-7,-,ASSRDRVHEQY
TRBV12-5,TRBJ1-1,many,ASVGSMNTEAF
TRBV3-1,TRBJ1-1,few,ASSQLGPPAAF
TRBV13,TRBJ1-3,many,ASSFGQVLSGNTIY
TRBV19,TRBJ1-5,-,ASSIWGLSKPQH
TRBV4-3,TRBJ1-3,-,ASSENRYRKEGNTIY
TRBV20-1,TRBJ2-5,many,SARPGAGRQETQY